Each of the 31 T cell receptor beta chains below was sequenced from the same sample in a study of blood T cell repertoires in COVID-19. Assay used: immunoSEQ multiplex PCR; TCRdb lists only in-frame clones, some missing. The data contain 140,000 to 150,000 clones, approximately 80% of them singletons. Sample: peripheral blood. The receptors shown here come from a woman aged 45 to 65 with acute or convalescent COVID-19.

V is TRBV6-5 and J is TRBJ1-2; 10 bases fit TRBD1. The CDR3 runs to 14 residues. The germline V gene has CDR1 MNHEY and CDR2 SVGAGI. With 5 bases clipped from V and 7 bases from J, the junction kept 7 bases outside the gene matches. CDR3 residues: CASSRPGQGSGYTF. Here the CDR3 DNA reads TGTGCCAGCAGTAGACCGGGACAGGGGTCTGGCTACACCTTC.

This clone was recorded at least ten times. This chain connects TRBV11-2 to TRBJ1-4; 7 nucleotides agree with TRBD1. J lost 5 bases, V lost 1 base, and 7 bases had no gene match. This CDR3 spans 16 amino acids. Germline V gives CDR1 SGHAT, CDR2 FQNNGV. Here the CDR3 DNA reads TGTGCCAGCAGCTTAGTGTGGGGACAGACGAATGAAAAACTGTTTTTT. It is translated as CASSLVWGQTNEKLFF.

The chain uses TRBV19 and TRBJ1-5; D uncertain. This CDR3 region has 14 residues. V lost 8 bases and J 5 bases, leaving 16 bases between the germline ends. The germline gives CDR1 LNHDA, CDR2 SQIVND (reference sequence). The chain's CDR3 is CASVAGGLDQPQHF. The CDR3 DNA follows: TGTGCCAGTGTCGCAGGTGGTCTTGATCAGCCCCAGCATTTT.

The rearrangement uses TRBV29-1 and TRBJ1-2, with 7 nucleotides matching TRBD1. Germline V lookup: CDR1 SQVTM, CDR2 ANQGSEA. The CDR3 consists of 16 residues. V shed 0 bases, J shed 11 bases, and the junction held 18 bases outside the gene matches. The CDR3: CSVEEVPGQSRERYTF. DNA of the CDR3: TGCAGCGTTGAAGAGGTCCCGGGACAGTCCAGAGAGAGGTACACCTTC. The full variable domain, completed using reference TRBV29-1 and TRBJ1-2, is SAVISQKPSRDICQRGTSLTIQCQVDSQVTMMFWYRQQPGQSLTLIATANQGSEATYESGFVIDKFPISRPNLTFSTLTVSNMSPEDSSIYLCSVEEVPGQSRERYTFGSGTRLTVV.

V usage is TRBV9 and J usage is TRBJ1-2; a weak D match, TRBD1 (5 bases). The CDR3 consists of 14 residues. CDR1 SGDLS and CDR2 YYNGEE come from the germline V gene. The V gene lost 4 bases and the J gene lost 5 bases, with 15 bases spanning the gap. The DNA for the CDR3 is TGTGCCAGCAGCCCGGGGACGGAGGGATATGGCTACACCTTC. Its translation: CASSPGTEGYGYTF.

The chain joins TRBV7-2 to TRBJ1-1, with D possibly matching TRBD1 (5 bases). Germline-derived CDR1 and CDR2 are SGHTA and FQGNSA. The CDR3 covers 14 residues. Between the trimmed V and J ends, which lost 5 bases and 3 bases, there was a span of 13 bases. Here the CDR3 reads CASSPNTGDTEAFF. DNA for the CDR3: TGTGCCAGCAGCCCAAATACAGGAGACACTGAAGCTTTCTTT.

The genes are TRBV20-1 and TRBJ1-5; 7 bases are shared with TRBD1. J lost 9 bases, V lost 5 bases, and 4 bases had no gene match. The length of the CDR3 is 11 residues. CDR1 is DFQATT, CDR2 SNEGSKA, per germline (reference sequence). The CDR3 region has the DNA TGCAGTGCTTCCCAGGGGGTGCCCCAGCATTTT. Translation gives CSASQGVPQHF.

V and J are TRBV2 and TRBJ2-3, with TRBD2 matching over 11 bases. The CDR3 loop spans 15 amino acids. Germline CDR1 SNHLY, CDR2 FYNNEI. After removal of 5 bases from V and 5 bases from J, the junction contained 6 bases not matched to a gene. CDR3 coding DNA: TGTGCCAGCAGTCTTCTAGCGGGGGGCGGAGATACGCAGTATTTT. Its protein product is CASSLLAGGGDTQYF.

V gene TRBV28 combines with J gene TRBJ2-1, with D possibly matching TRBD2 (5 bases). Trimming removed 2 bases from V and 13 bases from J, with 12 bases in between. The CDR3 is 12 residues long. The germline V gene encodes CDR1 MDHEN and CDR2 SYDVKM. The DNA for the CDR3 is TGTGCCAGCAGTTTAGACGGGAAAACCCAGTTCTTC. Translated: CASSLDGKTQFF.

This chain connects TRBV28 to TRBJ2-7; possibly TRBD1 for D (6 bases). Trimming removed 6 bases at V and 5 bases at J, with 14 bases between. In germline, CDR1 is MDHEN, CDR2 SYDVKM. This CDR3 region has 13 residues. The CDR3 region is CASRDSSFDEQYF. The CDR3 coding sequence is TGTGCCAGCAGGGACAGTTCATTCGACGAGCAGTACTTC.

Only a few counts were recorded for this clone. The chain employs TRBV27 and TRBJ2-3; no clear D gene. The germline V gene has CDR1 MNHEY and CDR2 SMNVEV (reference sequence). The CDR3 totals 15 residues. V was pared by 8 bases and J by 4 bases, with 19 bases between. CDR3 in DNA: TGTGCCAGCCTCGAGGTTGGCGACTCTGCAGATACGCAGTATTTT. Protein product: CASLEVGDSADTQYF.

The chain recombines TRBV21-1 with TRBJ1-4. TRBV21-1 is noted as a pseudogene. The CDR3 is 14 residues long. CDR3 loop: CASSKGATNEKLFF. Here the CDR3 DNA reads TGTGCCAGCAGCAAGGGAGCAACTAATGAAAAACTGTTTTTT.

This clone was observed a few times. The chain combines TRBV7-9 with TRBJ1-2; D not certain. V lost 1 base, J lost 8 bases, and 11 bases lay in between. The CDR3 is 13 amino acids. CDR1 is SEHNR and CDR2 is FQNEAQ in the germline V gene (reference sequence). The CDR3 nucleotides read TGTGCCAGCAGCTTAGGGGGAACGGGAGGCTACACCTTC. Translated: CASSLGGTGGYTF.

The rearrangement links TRBV4-2 to TRBJ2-3; 9 bases align to TRBD2. Per germline, CDR1 LGHNA and CDR2 YNFKEQ. The trim removed 6 bases at V and 4 bases at J, leaving 8 bases unmatched. The length of the CDR3 is 15 residues. In DNA form, the CDR3 reads TGTGCCAGCAGTCCCTCAGCGGGGGGCTCAGATACGCAGTATTTT. Encoded protein: CASSPSAGGSDTQYF.

This sequence joins TRBV9 and TRBJ1-3, with TRBD1 as a possible D gene (6 bases). The germline V gene has CDR1 SGDLS and CDR2 YYNGEE. This CDR3 has 15 amino acids. V was trimmed by 3 bases and J by 3 bases, leaving 13 bases between them. DNA of the CDR3: TGTGCCAGCAGCGCCGATTTGGACAGTGGAAACACCATATATTTT. It translates to CASSADLDSGNTIYF.

In its sample, this clone was seen many times. This rearrangement joins TRBV4-2 to TRBJ1-2; 10 positions match TRBD1. The J segment lost 4 bases and the V segment lost 1 base, leaving 12 bases of the junction unmatched. The CDR3 runs 18 residues. The germline V gene encodes CDR1 LGHNA and CDR2 YNFKEQ. The CDR3 sequence: CASSQGGTGQGTSYGYTF. The CDR3 coding sequence is TGTGCCAGCAGCCAAGGCGGGACGGGACAGGGGACTTCCTATGGCTACACCTTC.

The rearrangement joins TRBV12-5 to TRBJ2-7; TRBD2 is a possible D gene (5 bases). The V gene's germline CDR1 is LGHNT and CDR2 FRNRAP. Trimming left V 1 base short and J 6 bases short, with 13 bases between. The CDR3 is 14 amino acids. The chain's CDR3 is CASGLGGYMGEQYF. The CDR3, as DNA: TGTGCTAGTGGTTTGGGAGGGTATATGGGCGAGCAGTACTTC.

The V call is TRBV19, the J call TRBJ2-1; TRBD1 matches at 10 bases. J was trimmed by 4 bases and V by 6 bases; bases with no gene match: 6. This CDR3 is built from 15 residues. Germline V gene lookup returns CDR1 LNHDA and CDR2 SQIVND (reference sequence). The CDR3 coding sequence is TGTGCCAGTAGAAACGGGACAGGGGCGTACAATGAGCAGTTCTTC. Residues: CASRNGTGAYNEQFF.

The chain carries TRBV6-2 or TRBV6-3 and TRBJ2-3; D is possibly TRBD1 (5 bases). Germline CDR1 and CDR2: MNHEY and SVGEGT. Deletions cut 5 bases from V and 0 bases from J, with 18 bases between. The CDR3 contains 17 residues. The CDR3: CASSLTPGHLSTDTQYF. The CDR3, as DNA: TGTGCCAGCAGTCTAACCCCAGGACACCTAAGCACAGATACGCAGTATTTT.

The V gene is TRBV18, the J gene TRBJ1-2, with D perhaps TRBD1 (6 bases). Germline V CDR1 and CDR2: KGHSH, LQKENI. The CDR3 length is 14 residues. The V end lost 2 bases, the J end lost 2 bases, and 9 bases lay between the germline ends. The CDR3: CASSPRQENYGYTF. CDR3 coding DNA: TGTGCCAGCTCACCAAGACAGGAAAACTATGGCTACACCTTC.

CDR3 protein: CASRSTGDYGYTF. CDR3 nucleotide sequence: TGTGCCAGCAGGTCGACAGGAGACTATGGCTACACCTTC. The J gene is TRBJ1-2, the V gene TRBV28; perhaps TRBD1 as D (6 bases). The CDR3 length is 13 residues. Germline values: CDR1 MDHEN, CDR2 SYDVKM. V was pared by 6 bases and J by 3 bases, with 11 bases between.

The chain employs TRBV19 and TRBJ2-7, with TRBD1 matching over 9 bases. Per germline, CDR1 LNHDA and CDR2 SQIVND (reference sequence). The trim removed 4 bases at V and 8 bases at J, leaving 9 bases unmatched. The CDR3 sequence is 14 residues long. The CDR3 protein is CASSTSGTGSKQYF. In DNA, the CDR3 is TGTGCCAGTAGTACTTCCGGGACAGGGTCAAAGCAGTACTTC.

This clone was detected only once. The rearrangement links TRBV7-2 to TRBJ2-5; D possibly corresponds to TRBD1 (6 bases). From germline, CDR1 is SGHTA and CDR2 FQGNSA. This CDR3 region has 13 residues. Trimming cost V 2 bases and J 6 bases, with 10 bases left between them. Written as DNA, the CDR3 is TGTGCCAGCAGCTTAAACCAGGGGAAGACCCAGTACTTC. This encodes CASSLNQGKTQYF.

The chain couples TRBV7-2 to TRBJ2-7; 8 bases align to TRBD1. Germline CDR1 reads SGHTA; CDR2 reads FQGNSA. After removal of 2 bases from V and 0 bases from J, the junction contained 3 bases not matched to a gene. The CDR3 sequence is 15 residues long. The CDR3 loop is CASSLTGGSSYEQYF. The CDR3 nucleotides are TGTGCCAGCAGCTTAACAGGGGGATCCTCCTACGAGCAGTACTTC.

The rearrangement joins TRBV30 to TRBJ1-1; TRBD1 matches 7 bases. The CDR3 length is 14 residues. Germline-derived CDR1 and CDR2 are GTSNPN and SVGIG (reference sequence). J was trimmed by 2 bases and V by 2 bases; bases with no gene match: 5. The CDR3 loop reads CAWSRGQLNTEAFF. CDR3 in DNA: TGTGCCTGGAGTCGGGGACAGTTAAACACTGAAGCTTTCTTT.

The genes are TRBV28 and TRBJ1-5; D is perhaps TRBD1 (5 bases). Germline loops: CDR1 MDHEN, CDR2 SYDVKM. The CDR3 runs 14 residues. Trimming took 2 bases from V and 5 from J, leaving 10 bases between them. CDR3 sequence reads: CASSLGWGDQPQHF. CDR3 nucleotides: TGTGCCAGCAGTTTAGGGTGGGGGGATCAGCCCCAGCATTTT.

This chain links TRBV2 with TRBJ1-1; 7 nucleotides agree with TRBD1. CDR1 and CDR2 (germline): SNHLY, FYNNEI. J lost 8 bases, V lost 4 bases, and 7 bases had no gene match. This CDR3 has 13 amino acids. CDR3 nucleotides: TGTGCCAGCAGTGCGGTAGGGGGCCTGGAAGCTTTCTTT. As protein: CASSAVGGLEAFF. Complete variable domain (other parts from reference TRBV2 and TRBJ1-1): EPEVTQTPSHQVTQMGQEVILRCVPISNHLYFYWYRQILGQKVEFLVSFYNNEISEKSEIFDDQFSVERPDGSNFTLKIRSTKLEDSAMYFCASSAVGGLEAFFGQGTRLTVV.

V gene TRBV12-3 or TRBV12-4 combines with J gene TRBJ2-1; D not resolved. The V and J ends lost 6 bases and 8 bases respectively, with 14 bases between them. The CDR3 has 13 amino acids. The CDR3 coding sequence is TGTGCCAGCAGCCACCCCCTACGGGATGAGCAGTTCTTC. Its protein product is CASSHPLRDEQFF.

The V and J genes are TRBV9 and TRBJ1-1; 8 bases match TRBD1. The germline gives CDR1 SGDLS, CDR2 YYNGEE. The CDR3 consists of 14 residues. With V trimmed by 6 bases and J by 2 bases, 6 bases remained unmatched. The CDR3 is CASNQDRDNTEAFF. As DNA, the CDR3 is TGTGCCAGCAACCAGGACAGGGATAACACTGAAGCTTTCTTT.

V and J are TRBV5-8 and TRBJ2-2; 7 nucleotides line up with TRBD2. This CDR3 has 13 amino acids. Germline CDR1 reads SGHTS; CDR2 reads YDEGEE. Losses at the gene ends were 4 bases for V and 6 bases for J; bases not matched to a gene: 3. CDR3 DNA: TGTGCCAGCAGCCCGGCGGGGGCCGGGGAGCTGTTTTTT. Translation gives CASSPAGAGELFF.

This chain uses TRBV6-1 with TRBJ1-5; no firm D call. This CDR3 region has 15 residues. Germline V gene lookup returns CDR1 MNHNS and CDR2 SASEGT. V lost 1 base to trimming and J lost 5 bases, with 12 bases between them. The CDR3 loop is CASSEGHRSHQPQHF. DNA for the CDR3: TGTGCCAGCAGTGAAGGGCATAGGAGCCATCAGCCCCAGCATTTT.